This T cell receptor beta chain was recorded in a study of cytomegalovirus exposure and HLA in healthy donors (dated by TCRdb to the late 2010s). At the level of the whole study: According to an earlier analysis of around 600 of the donors, about 179 million T cells yielded roughly 100 million unique TCR beta sequences and about 300 Gb of sequence data. About 320 gigabases of sequencing data and around 87 million unique TCR sequences were included in an early release covering 500 to 750 HLA-typed donors. The genetic ancestry cluster associated with self-reported Caucasian donors included 80% to 90% of the 300 to 400 genotyped donors. The study aimed to test whether signatures of past pathogen exposure could be identified by cataloging public T cell receptors. The study used immunosequencing to profile the T cell repertoires of around 600 subjects and linked those repertoires to cytomegalovirus serostatus. Along with the roughly 670-subject first cohort, a separate validation cohort of around 110 different subjects was used. To predict cytomegalovirus infection status, the study combined high-throughput TCR immunosequencing, statistical association of individual TCRs with disease status, and machine learning. A later analysis re-analyzed previously published TCR beta repertoires from 660 or so donors and added high-resolution HLA genotyping to study TCR occurrence patterns. In the later analysis, no new phenotypic data were used to find candidate immune exposures; instead, reliance was placed on TCR beta sequences and their occurrence across donors. An earlier analysis of around 640 of the donors used high-throughput TCR beta sequencing to judge whether each TCR beta V gene segment behaved as functional or pseudogenic. Alongside the repertoire data, information on donor age, sex, ethnicity and CMV serostatus was compiled. Genome-wide SNP genotypes for about three fifths of the roughly 700 donors were used in a later genetic analysis, which treated that subset as a discovery cohort. Every repertoire in the discovery cohort had been generated on one and the same sequencing platform. HLA typing covered class I and class II loci at four-digit resolution. The number of typed donors differed by locus: about 629-630 for A, B, C, DRB1 and DQB1; 522 for DQA1; around 610 for DPA1; and roughly 490 for DPB1. Because of strong linkage in the cohort, four to six DR-DQ haplotypes were treated as single units for association and clustering. Among around 400 genotyped donors of the cohort, an average of roughly 230,000 unique TCR beta nucleotide sequences was sequenced per donor, of which about 19% were non-productive. Here is what the overall study found, with its caveats: In a later analysis, several top co-occurrence clusters were reported to appear linked to parvovirus B19, influenza, CMV and Epstein-Barr virus. In vitro tests confirmed that three of the cytomegalovirus-associated TCR beta chains recognize cytomegalovirus antigens. Most TCR sequences were seen in very few donors, while some public TCRs were found in many individuals. Because HLA typing was unavailable for some donors at each locus, only the typed subset was used in association tests. The sequencing pipeline was judged likely to have produced a cluster of highly shared sequence variants as a technical artifact. The earlier analysis of approximately 590 of the donors excluded around 17 rarely observed V segments, including chromosome 9 orphons, because counts were too low. Specific HLA alleles were associated with 18,000 or so TCR beta sequences at a false discovery rate of 0.05 in a later analysis. CMV serostatus was the only immune exposure information available for the cohort. Broadly in line with IMGT annotations, most TCR beta V segments showed up in productive rearrangements about 90% or about 30% of the time in an earlier analysis of around 550 of the donors. A further reported finding was that TCR beta sequences accurately predicted the HLA-A and HLA-B alleles for most subjects in the first cohort. Compared with the roughly 600-donor mean, donors in an Asian-associated ancestry cluster had fewer N-insertions in productive TCRs, according to a later genetic analysis. In both the original and validation cohorts, the classifier was reported to diagnose cytomegalovirus status with high specificity and sensitivity. The cohort was sequenced for TCR beta chains only, and without alpha or paired-chain data the features that could be detected were limited. A later analysis found that TCR association rates varied across HLA loci, with DRB1 alleles showing the most associated TCRs and HLA-C alleles the fewest. A later analysis found that HLA-associated TCR beta chains were more clonally expanded and had lower generation probabilities than equally common non-associated chains. According to a later analysis, most CMV-associated TCR beta chains appeared to be HLA-restricted, and the HLA associations seemed to be driven largely by CMV exposure. It was suggested by the authors that the approach could potentially be generalized to other disease states and immunological phenotypes. Correlated functional status among segregating V segments might reflect linkage disequilibrium, but an unknown experimental factor could not be ruled out. An association between a missense DCLRE1C variant and V-gene and J-gene trimming of TCR beta chains was found in a later genetic analysis and replicated in an independent cohort. Strong co-occurrence of HLA alleles, especially DR and DQ, made assigning TCR associations to individual alleles difficult. Roughly uniform sequencing depth across donors was assumed in presence/absence analyses, although this assumption may not hold. The study listed over 150 TCR beta chains as associated with cytomegalovirus.

The receptor library was made with the immunoSEQ multiplex PCR assay. The multiplex PCR relied on a mix of 60 forward primers for TCR Vbeta segments and 13 reverse primers for TCR Jbeta segments. The CDR3 region of rearranged TCR beta genes was amplified from genomic DNA by a multiplex PCR assay. The amplified TCR beta libraries were sequenced on the Illumina HiSeq System as 87-base-pair reads. Regarding the original processing steps: A later analysis counted about 80 million unique TCR beta chains across the 550 to 750 repertoires, and some 11 million of these chains were shared by at least two donors. Raw reads were error-corrected and collapsed into unique sequences with a nearest-neighbor algorithm that merged closely related sequences to remove PCR and sequencing errors. To assign V, D and J gene segments, CDR3 sequences were aligned to IMGT reference sequences. For a sequence to be retained, a match of at least six nucleotides to both a V gene segment and a J gene segment was required. A rearrangement was called productive if the CDR3 had no stop codons and remained in frame with V and J, and every other rearrangement was called non-productive. Following IMGT convention, CDR3 was defined as the stretch from the second conserved V-encoded cysteine to the conserved J-encoded phenylalanine. The earlier analysis of roughly 590 of the donors excluded sequences that lacked an unambiguous match to a single V gene segment. In an earlier analysis of a few hundred of the donors, V segments were called functional above 56.7% productive rearrangements and were called segregating when the between-donor standard deviation exceeded 5%. A statistical classification framework was developed to diagnose cytomegalovirus status using the catalog of TCR beta chain sequences. In a later analysis, TCR nucleotide sequences were compared against IMGT/GENE-DB human TR gene sequences so that V and J genes could be assigned. The TCRdist pipeline was used in a later analysis to assign CDR3 sequences and most-parsimonious VDJ recombination scenarios. In a later analysis, every TCR beta chain was defined by the combination of its CDR3 amino acid sequence and its V-gene family, and reads without a unique V-gene family were dropped. A later analysis removed 592 highly shared, low-generation-probability nucleotide sequences to deal with suspected cross-contamination and a sequencing artifact. A later analysis calculated a clonal expansion index for each public chain from normalized within-repertoire ranks of inferred template counts. A later analysis computed generation probabilities with a VDJ recombination model fitted to out-of-frame rearrangements, and checked the results against IGoR. Hypergeometric tests were used in a later analysis to score TCR-TCR, TCR-HLA and TCR-CMV co-occurrence, with a repertoire-size bias correction applied to the TCR pairs. A later analysis estimated false discovery rates by permuting HLA or CMV assignments 20 times. In a later analysis, co-occurring TCRs were grouped using DBSCAN, with TCRdist sequence similarity added in when clustering inside HLA-allele-positive subsets. Repertoires with fewer than 30,000 or more than 120,000 public chains were left out of co-occurrence clustering, as were about five repertoires with anomalous nucleotide sharing. TCRdb re-hosts the immuneACCESS table, in-frame sequences only. Its copies lack some clones; in the studies checked, an unresolved V gene accounts for under half of them, and the cause for the rest is not known. D and trimming were read from the DNA, whereas the V and J calls and clone size are those reported in that table. The sample table records around 100,000 clones; roughly three fifths of these occur just once. The ten largest account for about 4.4% of the sample.

In total, roughly 710 healthy bone marrow donors made up the cohort. At the time of sampling, all cohort members were nominally healthy, though unrecorded immune exposures were likely present. CMV serostatus was recorded as positive for about 300 and negative for about half of the 666 cohort members, whereas no CMV serostatus was recorded for the donor in question. A peripheral blood sample was provided by each donor, and peripheral blood mononuclear cells were used for TCR beta sequencing. The Qiagen DNeasy Blood Extraction Kit was used to extract genomic DNA from the blood cell samples. Worth noting for this clone: No cognate antigen has been identified for it. The sample holds no much larger clone one base away, and base qualities are not on file.

This receptor was obtained from a human donor in good health. The sequenced material came from PBMCs.

Here is the DNA: TGTGCCAGTAGTATGGTAACTAGCGGGATGCGCAATGAGCAGTTCTTC. It specifies CASSMVTSGMRNEQFF. The chain was built from TRBV19 and TRBJ2-1; TRBD2 matches 10 bases in the middle. The germline V gene (reference sequence) specifies LNHDA as CDR1 and SQIVND as CDR2. After removal of 3 bases from V and 6 bases from J, the junction retains 8 bases not matched to a gene. The CDR3 runs 16 residues from the cysteine to the phenylalanine. CDR3 DNA is the only sequence kept; it has 48 bases, read in frame from the first base.